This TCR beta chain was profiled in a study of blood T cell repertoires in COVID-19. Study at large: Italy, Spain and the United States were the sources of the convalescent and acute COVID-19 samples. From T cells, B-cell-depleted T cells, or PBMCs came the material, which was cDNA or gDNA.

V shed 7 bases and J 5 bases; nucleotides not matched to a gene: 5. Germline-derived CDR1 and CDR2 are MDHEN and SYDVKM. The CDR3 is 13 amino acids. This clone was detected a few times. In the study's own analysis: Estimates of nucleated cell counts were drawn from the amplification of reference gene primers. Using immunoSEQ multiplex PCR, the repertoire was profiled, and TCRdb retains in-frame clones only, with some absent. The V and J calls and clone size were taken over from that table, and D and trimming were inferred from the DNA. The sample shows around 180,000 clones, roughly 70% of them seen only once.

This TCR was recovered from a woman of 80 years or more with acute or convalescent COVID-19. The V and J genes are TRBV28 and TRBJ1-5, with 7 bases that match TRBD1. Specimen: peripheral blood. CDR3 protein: CASTGQPDQPQHF. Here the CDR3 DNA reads TGTGCCAGCACGGGACAGCCAGATCAGCCCCAGCATTTT.